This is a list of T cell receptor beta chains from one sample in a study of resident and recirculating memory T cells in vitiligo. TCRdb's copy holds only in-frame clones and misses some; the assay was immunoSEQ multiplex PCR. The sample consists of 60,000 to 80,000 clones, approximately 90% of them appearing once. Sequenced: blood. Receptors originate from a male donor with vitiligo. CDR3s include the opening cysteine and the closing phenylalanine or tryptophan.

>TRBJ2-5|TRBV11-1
CASSFSSGAGETQYF
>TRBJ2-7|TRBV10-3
CAVLTGQEQYF
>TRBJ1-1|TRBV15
CATSRSRGTEAFF
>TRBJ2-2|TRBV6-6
CASSNRGNTGELFF
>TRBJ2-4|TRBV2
CASRPTTGGVGTLAKNIQYF
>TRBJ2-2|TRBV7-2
CASSASKDITGELFF
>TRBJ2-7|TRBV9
CASSAGPGGAYEQYF
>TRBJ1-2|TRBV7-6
CASSLVRGLGYIWTEKDGYTF
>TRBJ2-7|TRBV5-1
CASSSSYEQYF
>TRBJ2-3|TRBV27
CATRLAGGPDTQYF
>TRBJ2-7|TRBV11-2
CASSVSGSPYEQYF
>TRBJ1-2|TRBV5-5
CASSPGGGGGYTF
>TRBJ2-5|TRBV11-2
CASSWGTGDSETQYF
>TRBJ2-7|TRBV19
CASSSGTGATYEQYF
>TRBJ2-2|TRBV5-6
CASGREPAAGTGELFF
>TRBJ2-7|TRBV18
CASSPVANRNEQYF
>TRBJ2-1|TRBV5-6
CASSFRVRGRSYNEQFF
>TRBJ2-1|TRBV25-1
CASSGAGGREEAYNEQFF
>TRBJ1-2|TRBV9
CASAREGYGYTF
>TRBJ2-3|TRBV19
CASSNLRGRTDTQYF
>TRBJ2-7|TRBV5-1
CASSLGGGAPSYEQYF
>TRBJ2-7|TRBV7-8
CASSFQGLADEQYF